The subject of this entry is one T cell receptor beta chain. A read error may explain this, as a much larger clone is one base away. TCRdb used MiXCR to reprocess the PCR reads, holding one entry per CDR3 protein. The table has 8,800 or so distinct CDR3 sequences, approximately 19% seen once. The data were obtained in a study of molecular identifiers for immune sequencing clone quantification. Per germline, CDR1 MGHRA and CDR2 YSYEKL. This CDR3 is 16 amino acids long. The specimen sequenced was naive CD8+ T cells from blood, with Jurkat cell RNA spiked in. Noted subset: FACS-sorted CD8+CD4-CCR7+CD45RA+ naive T cells. The TCR sequence derives from a human donor in good health. Some libraries in this study had Jurkat cell RNA spiked in. V and J are TRBV4-1 and TRBJ2-7; 7 bases align to TRBD1. The DNA for the CDR3 is TGCGCCAGCAGCCAAGGGGCACAGGGGCTCTCCTACGAGCAGCACTTC. It yields the protein CASSQGAQGLSYEQHF.